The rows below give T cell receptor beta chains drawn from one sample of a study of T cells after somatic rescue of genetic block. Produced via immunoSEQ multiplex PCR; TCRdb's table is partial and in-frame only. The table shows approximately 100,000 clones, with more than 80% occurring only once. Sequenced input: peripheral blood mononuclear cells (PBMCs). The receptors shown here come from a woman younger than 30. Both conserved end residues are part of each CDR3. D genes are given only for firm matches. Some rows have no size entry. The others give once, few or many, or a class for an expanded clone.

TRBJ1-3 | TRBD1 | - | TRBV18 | CASSPDRANSGNTIYF | TGTGCCAGCTCACCAGACAGGGCCAACTCTGGAAACACCATATATTTT
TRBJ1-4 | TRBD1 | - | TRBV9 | CASSLGTDQNEKLFF | TGTGCCAGCAGCCTCGGGACAGACCAAAATGAAAAACTGTTTTTT
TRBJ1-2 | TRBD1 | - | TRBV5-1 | CASSSRDRTSANYGYTF | TGCGCCAGCAGCTCCAGGGACAGAACCTCAGCTAACTATGGCTACACCTTC
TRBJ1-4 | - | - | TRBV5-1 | CASSWGAGAANEKLFF | TGCGCCAGCAGCTGGGGCGCTGGGGCAGCTAATGAAAAACTGTTTTTT
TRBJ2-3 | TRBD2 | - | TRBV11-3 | CASSLAGGLADTQYF | TGTGCCAGCAGCTTAGCGGGAGGCCTTGCAGATACGCAGTATTTT
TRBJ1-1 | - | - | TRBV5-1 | CASSFGLNTEAFF | TGCGCCAGCAGCTTTGGCTTGAACACTGAAGCTTTCTTT
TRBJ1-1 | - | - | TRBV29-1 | CSAYGGKNTEAFF | TGCAGCGCTTATGGGGGGAAAAACACTGAAGCTTTCTTT
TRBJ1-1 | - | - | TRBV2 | CASSEITRVSEAFF | TGTGCCAGCAGTGAAATAACAAGGGTATCTGAAGCTTTCTTT
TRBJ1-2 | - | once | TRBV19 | CASSIQTGNSHGYTF | TGTGCCAGTAGTATCCAAACCGGGAACAGCCATGGCTACACCTTC
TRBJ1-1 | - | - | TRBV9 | CASSVGGHTEAFF | TGTGCCAGCAGCGTCGGGGGTCACACTGAAGCTTTCTTT
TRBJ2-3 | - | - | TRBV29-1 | CSVASGTDTQYF | TGCAGCGTTGCTTCGGGCACAGATACGCAGTATTTT
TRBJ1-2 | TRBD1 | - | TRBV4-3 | CASSRHRDRSYGYTF | TGCGCCAGCAGCCGCCACCGGGACAGGTCCTATGGCTACACCTTC
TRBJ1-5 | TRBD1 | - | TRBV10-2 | CASSESEYRGSNQPQHF | TGCGCCAGCAGTGAGTCGGAGTACAGGGGAAGCAATCAGCCCCAGCATTTT
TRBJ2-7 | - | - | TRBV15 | CATSSTELARYEQYF | TGTGCCACCAGCAGTACGGAGCTCGCACGGTACGAGCAGTACTTC
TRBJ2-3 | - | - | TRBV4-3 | CASSHGLATTDTQYF | TGCGCCAGCAGCCATGGGCTGGCGACTACAGATACGCAGTATTTT
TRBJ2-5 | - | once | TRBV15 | CATSRDPHTYQETQYF | TGTGCCACCAGCAGAGACCCCCATACATACCAAGAGACCCAGTACTTC
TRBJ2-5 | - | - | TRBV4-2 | CASSQGQETQYF | TGTGCCAGCAGCCAAGGCCAAGAGACCCAGTACTTC
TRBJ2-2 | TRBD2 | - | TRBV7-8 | CASSLRLAGLTGELFF | TGTGCCAGCAGCTTGAGACTAGCGGGACTCACCGGGGAGCTGTTTTTT
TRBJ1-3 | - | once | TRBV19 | CASSPSFISGNTIYF | TGTGCCAGTAGTCCGAGTTTCATCTCTGGAAACACCATATATTTT
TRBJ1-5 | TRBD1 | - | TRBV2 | CASRPGGGLYSNQPQHF | TGTGCCAGCAGACCAGGGGGGGGCCTTTATAGCAATCAGCCCCAGCATTTT
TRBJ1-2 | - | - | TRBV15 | CAASSDNYGYTF | TGTGCCGCCAGCAGTGACAACTATGGCTACACCTTC
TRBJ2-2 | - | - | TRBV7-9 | CASSRTHGPGELFF | TGTGCCAGCAGCCGGACGCATGGACCCGGGGAGCTGTTTTTT
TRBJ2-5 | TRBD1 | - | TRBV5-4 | CASSFSGQGKTQYF | TGTGCCAGCAGCTTTTCTGGACAGGGGAAGACCCAGTACTTC
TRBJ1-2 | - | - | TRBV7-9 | CASSSTSVSYGYTF | TGTGCCAGCAGCTCCACGTCGGTAAGCTATGGCTACACCTTC
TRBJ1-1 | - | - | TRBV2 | CASSPSRGRVQVEAFF | TGTGCCAGCAGTCCCTCAAGGGGGAGAGTTCAGGTTGAAGCTTTCTTT
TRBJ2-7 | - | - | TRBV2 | CASTPEASLYEQYF | TGTGCCAGCACCCCCGAGGCTAGTCTCTACGAGCAGTACTTC
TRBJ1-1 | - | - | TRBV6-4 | CASSDSSEDTEAFF | TGTGCCAGCAGTGACTCGTCCGAGGACACTGAAGCTTTCTTT
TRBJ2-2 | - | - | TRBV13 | CASSLGGWDTGELFF | TGTGCCAGCAGCTTAGGCGGCTGGGACACCGGGGAGCTGTTTTTT
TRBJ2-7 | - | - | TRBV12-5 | CASGLGGMGTDEQYF | TGTGCTAGTGGTTTGGGCGGGATGGGCACCGACGAGCAGTACTTC
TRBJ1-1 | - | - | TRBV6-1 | CASNYQTGGTEAFF | TGTGCCAGCAACTACCAAACAGGAGGCACTGAAGCTTTCTTT
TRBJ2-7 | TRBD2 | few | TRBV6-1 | CASSELATSGTYEQYF | TGTGCCAGCAGTGAATTAGCGACTAGCGGGACCTACGAGCAGTACTTC
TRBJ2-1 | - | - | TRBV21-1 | CASPKGGNEQFF | TGTGCCAGCCCCAAGGGGGGGAATGAGCAGTTCTTC
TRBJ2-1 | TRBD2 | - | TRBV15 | CATAREGASWNEQFF | TGTGCCACCGCCCGGGAGGGCGCCTCATGGAATGAGCAGTTCTTC
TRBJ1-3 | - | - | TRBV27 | CASSYDRSSGNTIYF | TGTGCCAGCAGCTATGACAGAAGCTCTGGAAACACCATATATTTT
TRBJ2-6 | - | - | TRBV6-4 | CASSDGSASGANVLTF | TGTGCCAGCAGTGATGGGTCAGCCTCTGGGGCCAACGTCCTGACTTTC
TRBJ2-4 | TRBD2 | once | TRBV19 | CASSSPSGRAYNIQYF | TGTGCCAGTAGTTCCCCTAGCGGGAGGGCCTACAACATTCAGTACTTC
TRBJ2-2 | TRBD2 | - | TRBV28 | CASSPEGEKGGLAIHTGELFF | TGTGCCAGCAGTCCCGAGGGGGAAAAGGGGGGACTAGCGATCCACACCGGGGAGCTGTTTTTT
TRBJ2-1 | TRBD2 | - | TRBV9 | CASTAGLTSGSIDNEQFF | TGTGCCAGCACTGCAGGTCTGACTAGCGGGAGTATCGACAATGAGCAGTTCTTC
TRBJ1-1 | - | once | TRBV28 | CASRSTFTNTEAFF | TGTGCCAGCAGATCCACTTTTACGAACACTGAAGCTTTCTTT
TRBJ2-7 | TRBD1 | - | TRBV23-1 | CASSQYTGADTYEQYF | TGCGCCAGCAGTCAATACACAGGGGCGGATACCTACGAGCAGTACTTC
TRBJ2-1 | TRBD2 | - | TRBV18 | CASSPTSGTDEQFF | TGTGCCAGCTCACCGACTAGCGGGACCGATGAGCAGTTCTTC
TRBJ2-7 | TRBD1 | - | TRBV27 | CASSFSPPGQGKDEQYF | TGTGCCAGCAGTTTCTCACCCCCAGGACAGGGAAAGGACGAGCAGTACTTC
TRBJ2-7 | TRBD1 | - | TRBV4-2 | CASSQARWDRGHEQYF | TGTGCCAGCAGCCAAGCAAGATGGGACAGGGGCCACGAGCAGTACTTC